This T cell receptor (beta chain) was identified in a study of monozygotic twins with inflammatory bowel disease. The CDR3 runs to 17 residues. Germline CDR1 is MDHEN and CDR2 is SYDVKM. Details on this clonotype: Its antigen is currently unknown.

Without any T cell sorting, total RNA was isolated from whole blood. Per TCR library, around 4,000 ng of total RNA was used. Investigators made cDNA in eight separate reactions per sample. TCRdb derives one entry per CDR3 protein from the 5' RACE reads, leaving out DNA. The listing contains 210,000 or so distinct CDR3 sequences. Study-level findings and limits: The analysis failed to separate different T cell subtypes.

The rearrangement joins TRBV28 to TRBJ2-7; TCRdb selects TRBD1, and the lack of DNA leaves this call unchecked. This sequence originates from a human donor with ulcerative colitis or Crohn's disease, or a healthy co-twin of an affected twin (not recorded which). The source material was blood. CDR3 region: CASSTRSQGASSYEQYF. Combining the CDR3 with reference TRBV28 and TRBJ2-7 gives the whole variable domain DVKVTQSSRYLVKRTGEKVFLECVQDMDHENMFWYRQDPGLGLRLIYFSYDVKMKEKGDIPEGYSVSREKKERFSLILESASTNQTSMYLCASSTRSQGASSYEQYFGPGTRLTVT.